This entry describes one T cell receptor beta chain. The antigen this receptor binds is unknown. No much larger clone is present one base from it, and per-base qualities are unavailable. CDR1 ENHRY and CDR2 SYGVKD were looked up in the germline V gene. Deletion took 5 bases off V and 3 bases off J, with a span of 26 bases between the germline ends. Its CDR3 holds 20 amino acids, cysteine through phenylalanine. Only the CDR3 part of the read is kept: 60 bases, read in frame from the first base. The time point label, as the study defines it: pre-sensitization, week 0. The meaning of the sample's treatment or condition label: therapeutic diphenylcyclopropenone sensitization with weekly scalp DPC. At each patch-test visit, blood was drawn before the patch test was applied. Patients were eligible if aged 18 to 70, diagnosed with alopecia and judged suitable for DPC therapy, and pregnant patients were excluded. Total RNA was extracted from unfractionated whole blood that had been collected in Tempus Blood RNA tubes.

This sample was taken from a study of human T cells and chemical hapten exposure (dated by TCRdb to the early 2020s). Looking at the study overall: For sensitization, 2% DPC in acetone was applied to a roughly 2 cm by roughly 2 cm area of upper inner arm skin. Throughout the study period of 20 to 30 weeks, patients also received therapeutic DPC doses to the scalp every week. Patch testing on the upper back used Finn chambers containing 0.01% DPC, with scoring done after 6 days according to International Contact Dermatitis Research Group standards. The patient cohort, mostly female, included alopecia areata with under or over 50% scalp involvement, alopecia totalis and alopecia universalis. Libraries were pooled for sequencing, and per-sample TCR yields varied mainly because of small differences in library volumes within the pool. Peripheral blood TCR repertoire changes were tracked in vivo in alopecia patients during primary and secondary sensitization to the hapten diphenylcyclopropenone (DPC). Blood samples were taken from patients before sensitization (week 0) and then at 2, 6 and about 24 weeks after DPC sensitization. Twenty-nine alopecia patients provided blood for TCR sequencing at one to four time points (pre-sensitization, 2, 6 and 24 weeks). Results and caveats for the whole study, not just this receptor: The number of PT1 expanded TCRs positively correlated with patch test score, significant at thresholds 8, 16 and 32 but not 4. DPC sensitization did not change the number of TCRs with a frequency above 1 in 1000, and there was no evidence of changes in global repertoire structure. Significantly more large CDR3 similarity clusters were formed by expanded TCRs than by pre-sensitization or healthy control sets, consistent with antigen-driven responses. Repeated subsampling changed both the strength of the expansion versus patch-test correlation and the threshold at which that correlation became significant. Because every patient had alopecia, a presumed autoimmune disease, the patients' immune response might differ from that of healthy individuals.

Library preparation was by RACE. These reads were obtained on a NextSeq 500. During library preparation, unique molecular identifiers were attached to individual cDNA molecules so that TCRs could be counted quantitatively and reproducibly. Both TCR alpha and TCR beta chains were sequenced from each blood RNA sample. The authors' analysis ran thus. A median of roughly 100,000 TCRs per sample was observed, with a range of roughly 20,000 to 750,000. V, J and CDR3 annotation of the TCR reads was carried out using the Decombinator software suite. Every sample was subsampled to the same number of TCRs (28,000) for the PS versus PT1 abundance plots. Expanded TCRs were defined as absent before sensitization and observed at least eight times at the 2-week time point. Using fastp trimming at Q25 and MiXCR clonotype assembly, TCRdb reanalyzed the public sequencing data and kept in-frame beta chains. Duplicate CDR3 protein sequences are folded into a single record with the most common DNA and genes. In this record, the V and J calls reflect TCRdb's handling and not the investigators' own analysis. Counted in this sample were 300,000 to 450,000 distinct CDR3 sequences; about 5.4% of them appeared once. 7% to 10% of the sample rests with the top ten.

The source is a woman aged 18-29 years with alopecia areata. Some clones in this sample may be carry-over from other donors' samples. The input for sequencing was whole blood, taken in connection with sensitization to the hapten diphenylcyclopropenone (DPC). The chain is made from TRBV10-3 and TRBJ1-6; no D gene is confidently identified. The DNA reads as follows: TGTGCCATCAGTATAGGGCAGTCCTTAACCGCCGTCGGCTATAATTCACCCCTCCACTTT. Its translation reads: CAISIGQSLTAVGYNSPLHF.